The subject of this entry is one TCR beta chain. What it binds is unknown. The sample belongs to a study of OX40 agonist ivuxolimab in advanced cancers. Study context: Every 2 weeks, patients got intravenous ivuxolimab at one of six dose levels (0.01-10 mg/kg).

The protocol was immunoSEQ multiplex PCR, while the TCRdb copy is restricted to in-frame clones and leaves out a portion. The table lists 15,000 to 20,000 clones, around four fifths of them singletons. The study, taken as a whole, reports: Low levels of normalized T-cell clonal expansion also appeared in some nonresponders.

The V end was cut by 0 bases, the J end by 4 bases, with 4 bases between. The germline V gene encodes CDR1 SGDLS and CDR2 YYNGEE. This CDR3 comprises 13 residues. The material was CD4+ or CD8+ T cells sorted from blood, obtained in a trial of the OX40 agonist ivuxolimab. This chain uses TRBV9 with TRBJ2-2; D call uncertain. The TCR originated in an adult with an advanced solid tumor such as melanoma, head and neck, liver or kidney cancer. The CDR3 reads CASSVEGTGELFF. CDR3 sequence (DNA): TGTGCCAGCAGCGTAGAGGGCACCGGGGAGCTGTTTTTT.